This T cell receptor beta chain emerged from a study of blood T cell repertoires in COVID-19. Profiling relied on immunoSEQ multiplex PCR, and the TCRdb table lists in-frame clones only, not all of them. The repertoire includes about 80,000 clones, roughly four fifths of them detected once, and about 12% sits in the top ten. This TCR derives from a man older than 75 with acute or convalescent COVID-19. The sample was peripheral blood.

The CDR3 spells CASSLGQGPKNIQYF. The CDR3 coding sequence is TGTGCCAGCAGCTTAGGACAGGGGCCCAAAAACATTCAGTACTTC. V and J are TRBV7-9 and TRBJ2-4; 8 nucleotides align to TRBD1. Germline CDR1 reads SEHNR; CDR2 reads FQNEAQ (reference sequence). The CDR3 runs to 15 residues. The junction had 1 base not matched to a gene; V was cut back by 1 base and J by 2 bases.